The next 2 T cell receptor beta chains were all read from a single sample in a study of OX40 agonist ivuxolimab in advanced cancers. Method: immunoSEQ multiplex PCR; TCRdb's copy keeps in-frame clones and lacks some. The data hold 77,000 or so clones, with around 85% observed a single time. The material sequenced was CD4+ or CD8+ T cells sorted from blood, taken in a trial of the OX40 agonist ivuxolimab. These receptors came from an adult with an advanced solid tumor such as melanoma, head and neck, liver or kidney cancer.

This chain links TRBV5-1 with TRBJ1-4; TRBD1 matches at 12 bases. Germline V gives CDR1 SGHRS, CDR2 YFSETQ. V dropped 3 bases and J dropped 8; count of bases not matched to a gene: 2. The CDR3 covers 14 residues. The CDR3: CASSWDRGLEKLFF. The CDR3 bases are TGCGCCAGCAGCTGGGACAGGGGGCTCGAAAAACTGTTTTTT.

This chain links TRBV2 with TRBJ1-1; no definite D call. Germline V gene data show CDR1 as SNHLY and CDR2 as FYNNEI. The CDR3 has 13 residues. The V and J ends lost 8 bases and 0 bases respectively, with 10 bases between them. The CDR3 DNA reads TGTGCCAGCGGTGGAGGGATGAACACTGAAGCTTTCTTT. This sequence encodes CASGGGMNTEAFF.